This TCR beta chain was identified in a study of shared clonotypes between healthy human individuals. As for the study in general: Each donor's CD4 naive and CD4 memory cells filled three plates apiece, CD8 naive two, and CD8 memory one.

This clone was seen once. Its target is not known. Naive-designated CD8 cells lacked CD45RO, were positively enriched for CCR7, and omitted terminally differentiated effector memory CD45RA+ cells. Here immunoSEQ multiplex PCR was the method, and the copy in TCRdb shows in-frame clones only, minus some. Of over 2,000,000 clones listed, over 85% are singletons. General study points: Clonotypes not shared had lower generation probabilities than those common to all four donors.

This clonotype was sampled from a man younger than 30 in good health. Some clones in this sample may be carry-over from other donors' samples. The specimen was naive CD8+ T cells from PBMCs.

CDR3 nucleotides: TGTGCCAGCAGCTTAAGGACCTTCTCGAGCTCCTACAATGAGCAGTTCTTC. Translated: CASSLRTFSSSYNEQFF. The chain couples TRBV5-8 to TRBJ2-1; no reliable D call. Germline CDR1 and CDR2: SGHTS and YDEGEE. V gave up 2 bases and J gave up 0 bases, with 15 bases separating them. The CDR3 covers 17 residues.